This TCR beta chain was identified in a study of T cell responses to AZD1222 COVID-19 vaccine. Sequencing was performed with immunoSEQ multiplex PCR; in TCRdb, only in-frame clones are kept and a portion is missing. The sample records tens of thousands of clones, roughly 74% being singletons. General study findings and limits: Donors, mostly white British, included more females; clonal diversity was possibly underestimated.

The V end lost 4 bases, the J end lost 4 bases, and 5 bases lay between the germline ends. The CDR3 loop spans 12 amino acids. Concerning this clone: Its antigen remains unknown.

This specimen consisted of peripheral blood, obtained 28 days after the second AZD1222 dose. This sequence was found in an adult who received the AZD1222 COVID-19 vaccine. The chain links TRBV23-1 to TRBJ1-5, with D unclear. TRBV23-1 is an ORF for which the function is uncertain. CDR3 protein: CASSPRNQPQHF. DNA of the CDR3: TGCGCCAGCAGTCCCAGAAATCAGCCCCAGCATTTT.